Shown below are 11 T cell receptor beta chains from a single sample sequenced in a study of cytomegalovirus exposure and HLA in healthy donors. Use of 60 Vbeta and 13 Jbeta primers characterized the PCR. The repertoire was sequenced with immunoSEQ multiplex PCR; TCRdb's copy has only in-frame clones and lacks some. The sample table includes about 150,000 clones. Sequencing was carried out using PBMCs. The receptor source for this set is a man aged 30 to 45 in good health and CMV-seronegative.

This chain's CDR3 is CASSLGTGDTEAFF. CDR3 bases: TGTGCCAGCAGCTTAGGGACAGGGGACACTGAAGCTTTCTTT. V is TRBV7-2 and J is TRBJ1-1; 9 bases fit TRBD1. The CDR3 is 14 residues long. The ends lost 1 base at V and 3 bases at J; junction bases unmatched: 0. CDR1 SGHTA and CDR2 FQGNSA come from the germline V gene.

The V call is TRBV5-8, the J call TRBJ1-2, with D possibly matching TRBD1 (6 bases). The CDR3 length is 15 residues. The V and J ends lost 5 bases and 0 bases respectively, with 14 bases between them. The germline CDR1 and CDR2 sequences are SGHTS and YDEGEE. CDR3 nucleotide sequence: TGTGCCAGCAGTTATCACAGGGCTGCTAACTATGGCTACACCTTC. It specifies CASSYHRAANYGYTF.

V is TRBV5-1 and J is TRBJ2-6; TRBD2 matches at 8 bases. CDR1 and CDR2 (germline): SGHRS, YFSETQ. This CDR3 has 20 residues. V dropped 3 bases and J dropped 0; count of bases not matched to a gene: 14. In DNA form, the CDR3 reads TGCGCCAGCAGCTCACCCCTCGGGAGGGGACCTCCCTCTGGGGCCAACGTCCTGACTTTC. Its translation is CASSSPLGRGPPSGANVLTF.

The chain employs TRBV5-1 and TRBJ2-1, with TRBD1 identical over 8 bases. Germline values: CDR1 SGHRS, CDR2 YFSETQ. Trimming removed 2 bases from V and 6 bases from J; junction bases left unmatched: 7. CDR3 length: 15 amino acids. CDR3 loop: CASSLGQGFSNEQFF. DNA of the CDR3: TGCGCCAGCAGCTTAGGACAGGGATTTTCCAATGAGCAGTTCTTC.

The chain joins TRBV5-1 to TRBJ1-3, with D possibly matching TRBD1 (6 bases). The CDR3 is made up of 14 amino acids. Trimming removed 4 bases from V and 0 bases from J, with 8 bases in between. From germline, CDR1 is SGHRS and CDR2 YFSETQ. The CDR3 coding sequence is TGCGCCAGCAGCCCAGGGGACTCTGGAAACACCATATATTTT. Residues: CASSPGDSGNTIYF.

This chain joins TRBV2 and TRBJ2-5; the match to TRBD1 covers 7 bases. Germline V gene sequence: CDR1 SNHLY, CDR2 FYNNEI. This CDR3 region has 14 residues. V lost 2 bases, J lost 7 bases, and 7 bases stayed unmatched. CDR3 loop: CASSEQEWTGTQYF. The CDR3 DNA is TGTGCCAGCAGTGAACAGGAGTGGACAGGGACCCAGTACTTC. The whole variable domain, remainder taken from reference TRBV2 and TRBJ2-5, is EPEVTQTPSHQVTQMGQEVILRCVPISNHLYFYWYRQILGQKVEFLVSFYNNEISEKSEIFDDQFSVERPDGSNFTLKIRSTKLEDSAMYFCASSEQEWTGTQYFGPGTRLLVL.

The chain's CDR3 is CASNHRVTGELFF. CDR3 bases: TGTGCCAGCAACCACAGGGTCACCGGGGAGCTGTTTTTT. This chain links TRBV6-5 with TRBJ2-2, with a tentative D call TRBD1 (6 bases). Per the germline V gene, CDR1 is MNHEY and CDR2 is SVGAGI. The V gene lost 7 bases and the J gene lost 4 bases, with 10 bases spanning the gap. The CDR3 totals 13 residues.

This sequence joins TRBV5-1 and TRBJ1-1; D may be TRBD1 (5 bases). The germline V gene has CDR1 SGHRS and CDR2 YFSETQ. The V gene lost 4 bases and the J gene lost 6 bases, with 19 bases spanning the gap. This CDR3 is built from 15 residues. The CDR3: CASSSRDLNLSEAFF. The CDR3 DNA reads TGCGCCAGCAGCAGCCGGGACTTAAACTTGTCTGAAGCTTTCTTT.

In DNA, the CDR3 is TGTGCCAGCAGCCAAGGGCCCGAGTTAGCGGGACGGTCCTACGAGCAGTACTTC. Protein product: CASSQGPELAGRSYEQYF. This chain links TRBV4-2 with TRBJ2-7, with 8 positions matching TRBD2. Germline lookup yields CDR1 LGHNA and CDR2 YNFKEQ. J lost 1 base, V lost 1 base, and 12 bases had no gene match. The CDR3 has 18 residues.

This rearrangement joins TRBV19 to TRBJ1-2; D not certain. CDR3 length: 12 amino acids. CDR1 LNHDA and CDR2 SQIVND come from the germline V gene (reference sequence). V was trimmed by 6 bases and J by 8 bases, leaving 13 bases between them. CDR3 residues: CASSPLNSGYTF. The CDR3, as DNA: TGTGCCAGTAGCCCACTTAATTCAGGCTACACCTTC. The whole variable domain, remainder taken from reference TRBV19 and TRBJ1-2, is DGGITQSPKYLFRKEGQNVTLSCEQNLNHDAMYWYRQDPGQGLRLIYYSQIVNDFQKGDIAEGYSVSREKKESFPLTVTSAQKNPTAFYLCASSPLNSGYTFGSGTRLTVV.

J is TRBJ1-1 and V is TRBV28; no definite D call. The CDR3 is 13 residues long. V was clipped by 7 bases and J by 1 base, with 10 bases between them. Germline V gene data show CDR1 as MDHEN and CDR2 as SYDVKM. CDR3 coding DNA: TGTGCCAGCATAGAAGCCTCGAACACTGAAGCTTTCTTT. Amino acid sequence: CASIEASNTEAFF.